The 17 T cell receptor beta chains presented below share a single source sample, sequenced in a study of cytomegalovirus exposure and HLA in healthy donors. Use of 60 Vbeta and 13 Jbeta primers characterized the PCR. The method was immunoSEQ multiplex PCR; TCRdb's version includes in-frame clones alone and lacks a portion of them. This sample has 150,000 to 200,000 clones, with roughly 80% found just once. Source material: PBMCs. The receptors shown here come from a female donor in good health and CMV-seronegative.

CDR3 DNA sequence: TGTGCCAGCAGTGGTTTCGACGTCCGGGAGGATGGCTACACCTTC. Encoded protein: CASSGFDVREDGYTF. The V gene is TRBV2, the J gene TRBJ1-2; D remains unclear. Deletions cut 4 bases from V and 6 bases from J, with 18 bases between. Looked up from germline, CDR1 is SNHLY and CDR2 is FYNNEI. CDR3 size: 15 residues.

This clone came up many times. The chain uses TRBV28 and TRBJ1-1, with 8 bases matching TRBD1. Germline V lookup: CDR1 MDHEN, CDR2 SYDVKM. The CDR3 sequence is 14 residues long. Trimming cost V 6 bases and J 5 bases; bases outside gene matches: 8. The CDR3 DNA sequence: TGTGCCAGCAGGGCAGGGGGCATATTAACTGAAGCTTTCTTT. This translates into CASRAGGILTEAFF.

CDR3 DNA: TGTGCCAGCAGTTTATGGACTAACGGGGAGACCCAGTACTTC. This translates into CASSLWTNGETQYF. The V call is TRBV27, the J call TRBJ2-5, with D maybe TRBD2 (6 bases). Trimming took 1 base from V and 5 from J, leaving 11 bases between them. The CDR3 is 14 amino acids. CDR1 and CDR2 (germline): MNHEY, SMNVEV (reference sequence).

The CDR3 sequence is CASSRPGAVGTDTQYF. DNA for the CDR3: TGTGCCAGCAGCCGTCCAGGGGCGGTTGGCACAGATACGCAGTATTTT. The chain employs TRBV5-4 and TRBJ2-3; D is possibly TRBD1 (6 bases). Germline loops: CDR1 SGHNT, CDR2 YYREEE (reference sequence). Trimming removed 4 bases at V and 1 base at J, with 16 bases between. The CDR3 contains 16 residues.

A note on this clone: Other nucleotide sequences in the sample specify the same CDR3. This chain connects TRBV6-6 to TRBJ1-1; D might be TRBD1 (5 bases). The ends were cut back, 2 bases at V and 4 bases at J, with 8 bases in the middle. CDR1 is MNHNY and CDR2 is SVGAGI in the germline V gene (reference sequence). CDR3 length: 13 amino acids. As DNA, the CDR3 is TGTGCCAGCAGTTACGGGGGAGGCACTGAAGCTTTCTTT. This sequence encodes CASSYGGGTEAFF.

This sequence joins TRBV7-8 and TRBJ1-2, with D tentatively TRBD1 (5 bases). CDR1 is SGHVS, CDR2 FQNEAQ, per germline. V gave up 3 bases and J gave up 5 bases, with 13 bases separating them. The CDR3 loop spans 14 amino acids. DNA for the CDR3: TGTGCCAGCAGCTTCGGGAGCAGGGCATATGGCTACACCTTC. Protein sequence: CASSFGSRAYGYTF.

This rearrangement joins TRBV15 to TRBJ2-7; 7 nucleotides line up with TRBD1. CDR1 LNHNV and CDR2 YYDKDF come from the germline V gene (reference sequence). This CDR3 has 15 amino acids. The J segment lost 3 bases and the V segment lost 2 bases, leaving 7 bases of the junction unmatched. The CDR3 sequence is CATSRQTGVNYEQYF. The CDR3 nucleotides are TGTGCCACCAGCAGACAAACAGGGGTAAACTACGAGCAGTACTTC.

J is TRBJ2-5 and V is TRBV5-6, with 8 bases identical to TRBD2. The closer fit of TRBJ2-7 to the DNA end suggests the J call may be wrong. This CDR3 has 13 residues. Germline V lookup: CDR1 SGHDT, CDR2 YYEEEE. CDR3 amino acids: CASSLAGVYEQYF. CDR3 DNA: TGTGCCAGCAGCTTAGCGGGGGTTTACGAGCAGTACTTC.

V and J are TRBV28 and TRBJ2-1; possible D gene TRBD2, 5 bases. Trimming shortened V by 0 bases and J by 8 bases, and 20 bases separated the two germline ends. This CDR3 spans 17 amino acids. Germline CDR1 and CDR2: MDHEN and SYDVKM. Here the CDR3 reads CASSLWGLRAQMDEQFF. For the CDR3, the DNA is TGTGCCAGCAGTTTATGGGGTCTGAGGGCCCAAATGGATGAGCAGTTCTTC.

The chain uses TRBV13 and TRBJ2-7, with 8 positions matching TRBD1. V was pared by 4 bases and J by 2 bases, with 4 bases of the junction left unmatched. Germline V lookup: CDR1 PRHDT, CDR2 FYEKMQ (reference sequence). The CDR3 length is 14 residues. The CDR3 here is CASSSRDRTYEQYF. The CDR3 region has the DNA TGTGCCAGCAGCTCTCGGGACAGGACCTACGAGCAGTACTTC.

The V call is TRBV18, the J call TRBJ2-2; D not certain. The CDR3 has 16 residues. Germline CDR1 and CDR2: KGHSH and LQKENI. V was trimmed by 1 base and J by 4 bases, leaving 13 bases between them. The CDR3 is CASSPQTTDVTGELFF. CDR3 sequence (DNA): TGTGCCAGCTCACCACAGACAACTGATGTCACCGGGGAGCTGTTTTTT.

The chain is built from TRBV2 and TRBJ1-2; maybe TRBD1 (6 bases). Trimming took off 5 bases at V and 5 bases at J, with 18 bases between the two ends. CDR3 length equals 15 residues. CDR1 is SNHLY, CDR2 FYNNEI, per germline. The CDR3 DNA is TGTGCCAGCAGTCCACGAGAGGGGGAAAGGTATGGCTACACCTTC. It yields the protein CASSPREGERYGYTF.

The chain carries TRBV28 and TRBJ2-5; TRBD2 agrees at 8 bases. From germline, CDR1 is MDHEN and CDR2 SYDVKM. J was trimmed by 5 bases and V by 5 bases; bases with no gene match: 10. The CDR3 has 15 amino acids. The CDR3 protein is CASSPGTRGSETQYF. The CDR3 DNA follows: TGTGCCAGCAGTCCGGGGACTAGGGGGAGTGAGACCCAGTACTTC.

The gene calls are TRBV7-3 and TRBJ2-3; 9 bases are shared with TRBD1. Germline V CDR1 and CDR2: SGHTA, FQGTGA. The CDR3 contains 14 residues. The V gene end was trimmed by 5 bases and the J gene end by 5 bases; junction bases not matched to a gene: 5. DNA of the CDR3: TGTGCCAGCAGCCGGGACAGGGCTGGAGATACGCAGTATTTT. Its protein product is CASSRDRAGDTQYF. Full variable domain (outside the CDR3, taken from reference TRBV7-3 and TRBJ2-3): GAGVSQTPSNKVTEKGKYVELRCDPISGHTALYWYRQSLGQGPEFLIYFQGTGAADDSGLPNDRFFAVRPEGSVSTLKIQRTERGDSAVYLCASSRDRAGDTQYFGPGTRLTVL.

This sequence joins TRBV5-1 and TRBJ1-6; 7 nucleotides line up with TRBD1. This CDR3 spans 16 amino acids. Losses at the gene ends were 4 bases for V and 7 bases for J; bases not matched to a gene: 11. Germline V gene sequence: CDR1 SGHRS, CDR2 YFSETQ. The CDR3 nucleotides read TGCGCCAGCAGCCCCGGAGGGGGCGATCTGAATTCACCCCTCCACTTT. This translates into CASSPGGGDLNSPLHF.

The chain uses TRBV28 and TRBJ2-1; TRBD1 matches 7 bases. The CDR3 extends over 15 amino acids. Trimming took 6 bases from V and 9 from J; bases not matched to a gene: 14. CDR1 is MDHEN and CDR2 is SYDVKM in the germline V gene. The CDR3 DNA reads TGTGCCAGCAGAGGTGACAGGGCCCCATTTGGTGAGCAGTTCTTC. This translates into CASRGDRAPFGEQFF.

On this clone itself: Its ends do not fully match the called genes, so a read error is possible. V gene TRBV7-9 combines with J gene TRBJ2-7, with a possible D match to TRBD1 (5 bases). Germline V gene data show CDR1 as SEHNR and CDR2 as FQNEAQ (reference sequence). This CDR3 spans 13 amino acids. The CDR3 region has the DNA TGTTCCAGCAGCCTCAGGGCGGCCTACGAGCAGTACTTC. Its protein product is CSSSLRAAYEQYF.